The sequence of this TCR beta chain was determined in a study of control samples from healthy donors and cancer patients. TCRdb's table, derived via immunoSEQ multiplex PCR, lists solely in-frame clones and lacks some. Among around 71,000 clones listed, over 75% were seen once. The sample was PBMCs. This receptor was identified in a woman in her 50s with colorectal cancer.

CDR3 loop: CASSLGHPRQGLHEQYF. The CDR3 DNA is TGTGCCAGCAGCTTAGGTCACCCCAGACAGGGATTGCACGAGCAGTACTTC. The chain carries TRBV11-2 and TRBJ2-7; 7 nucleotides line up with TRBD1. The V gene's germline CDR1 is SGHAT and CDR2 FQNNGV. Germline trimming cut 1 base from V and 5 bases from J; bases unmatched to any gene: 14. CDR3 length: 17 residues.